The 19 T cell receptor beta chains below were found in one sample sequenced in a study of monozygotic twins with inflammatory bowel disease. With the 5' RACE reads reprocessed, TCRdb shows one record per CDR3 protein and no DNA. The sample has 170,000 or so distinct CDR3 sequences, and its top ten clones hold just under 7.5%. Sample: blood. These receptors all stem from a human donor with ulcerative colitis or Crohn's disease, or a healthy co-twin of an affected twin (not recorded which).

The chain carries TRBV5-6 and TRBJ1-2; the D call from TCRdb, TRBD1, cannot be confirmed without DNA. Germline V gene lookup returns CDR1 SGHDT and CDR2 YYEEEE. The CDR3 is 14 residues long. This chain's CDR3 is CASSLRGAHYGYTF.

The rearrangement links TRBV30 to TRBJ1-2. The CDR3 length is 12 residues. Germline CDR1 GTSNPN, CDR2 SVGIG (reference sequence). The CDR3 sequence: CAWGGLTYGYTF.

The V call is TRBV7-8, the J call TRBJ1-1. The CDR3 loop spans 13 amino acids. Germline V gene lookup returns CDR1 SGHVS and CDR2 FQNEAQ. The CDR3 here is CASSFQKNTEAFF.

The chain's CDR3 is CSAQRGQESTDTQYF. The chain couples TRBV20-1 to TRBJ2-3; TCRdb returns TRBD1, unconfirmable since there is no DNA. In germline, CDR1 is DFQATT, CDR2 SNEGSKA (reference sequence). The CDR3 is 15 amino acids.

The chain uses TRBV20-1 and TRBJ1-1; TCRdb selects TRBD1, and the lack of DNA leaves this call unchecked. Germline V gene data show CDR1 as DFQATT and CDR2 as SNEGSKA (reference sequence). CDR3 length: 15 residues. The CDR3 region is CSAQNGDRVNTEAFF.

The chain combines TRBV12-3 or TRBV12-4 with TRBJ1-2. The CDR3 covers 13 residues. CDR3 sequence: CASSLFEGSGYTF.

The genes are TRBV5-1 and TRBJ2-7. The CDR3 is made up of 14 amino acids. The V gene's germline CDR1 is SGHRS and CDR2 YFSETQ. CDR3 sequence: CASSSRWSSYEQYF.

The chain carries TRBV27 and TRBJ2-7; TCRdb selects TRBD1, and the lack of DNA leaves this call unchecked. Looked up from germline, CDR1 is MNHEY and CDR2 is SMNVEV (reference sequence). CDR3 length equals 12 residues. CDR3 sequence: CASHRDLGEQYF.

This chain joins TRBV12-3 or TRBV12-4 and TRBJ2-7; without DNA, the TCRdb call of TRBD1 cannot be checked. The CDR3 is 13 amino acids. This CDR3 is CASSFQGGYEQYF.

The rearrangement links TRBV20-1 to TRBJ2-1; TCRdb picks TRBD1, but there is no DNA to check that call. The germline V gene has CDR1 DFQATT and CDR2 SNEGSKA (reference sequence). The CDR3 is 17 amino acids. Here the CDR3 reads CSARVWGKRGSYNEQFF.

This chain connects TRBV20-1 to TRBJ1-5. Per the germline V gene, CDR1 is DFQATT and CDR2 is SNEGSKA (reference sequence). This CDR3 has 13 amino acids. The CDR3 is CSGLGGSNQPQHF.

V is TRBV5-1 and J is TRBJ2-7; TCRdb names TRBD2, which stays unverified in the absence of DNA. The CDR3 runs to 12 residues. The germline V gene encodes CDR1 SGHRS and CDR2 YFSETQ. The CDR3 sequence is CASKSSGYEQYF.

CDR3 amino acids: CAISESAGAYEQYF. The chain uses TRBV10-3 and TRBJ2-7. Germline V lookup: CDR1 ENHRY, CDR2 SYGVKD. The CDR3 runs to 14 residues.

The V and J genes are TRBV30 and TRBJ2-5. The germline V gene encodes CDR1 GTSNPN and CDR2 SVGIG (reference sequence). The CDR3 spans 14 residues. The CDR3 loop reads CAWSVSGTQETQYF.

The CDR3 loop reads CSVLPGDGGTEAFF. The rearrangement joins TRBV29-1 to TRBJ1-1; the D call of TRBD1 rests on TCRdb alone, since no DNA is present to check it. The CDR3 runs 14 residues. CDR1 and CDR2 from the germline V gene are SQVTM and ANQGSEA.

The rearrangement uses TRBV10-3 and TRBJ2-5; the TRBD1 assignment by TCRdb is unverifiable without DNA. The CDR3 runs 14 residues. From germline, CDR1 is ENHRY and CDR2 SYGVKD. The CDR3 spells CAIRGDLPGETQYF.

J is TRBJ1-3 and V is TRBV29-1. The CDR3 has 14 residues. Germline CDR1 reads SQVTM; CDR2 reads ANQGSEA. CDR3 loop: CSVLLRGSGNTIHF. The entire variable domain, with the rest obtained from reference TRBV29-1 and TRBJ1-3, is as follows: SAVISQKPSRDICQRGTSLTIQCQVDSQVTMMFWYRQQPGQSLTLIATANQGSEATYESGFVIDKFPISRPNLTFSTLTVSNMSPEDSSIYLCSVLLRGSGNTIHFGEGSWLTVV.

The chain carries TRBV27 and TRBJ2-3; no DNA is available, so the TRBD2 call from TCRdb remains unchecked. Germline CDR1 MNHEY, CDR2 SMNVEV (reference sequence). The CDR3 sequence is 15 residues long. CDR3 sequence reads: CASSLGGGRTDTQYF.

The J gene is TRBJ2-3, the V gene TRBV10-3; lacking DNA, the TRBD2 call made by TCRdb goes unchecked. Germline CDR1 reads ENHRY; CDR2 reads SYGVKD. This CDR3 has 17 residues. The CDR3 is CAISHLPGLAGEDTQYF.